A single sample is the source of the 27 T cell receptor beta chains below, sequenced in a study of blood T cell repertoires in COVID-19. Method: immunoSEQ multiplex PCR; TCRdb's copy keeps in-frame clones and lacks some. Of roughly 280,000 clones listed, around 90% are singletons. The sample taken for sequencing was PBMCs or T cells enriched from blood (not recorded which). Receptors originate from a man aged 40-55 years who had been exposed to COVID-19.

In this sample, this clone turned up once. CDR3 protein: CASSMTMNTEAFF. CDR3 nucleotide sequence: TGTGCCAGCAGCATGACAATGAACACTGAAGCTTTCTTT. The V gene is TRBV7-9, the J gene TRBJ1-1; D remains unclear. CDR1 SEHNR and CDR2 FQNEAQ come from the germline V gene (reference sequence). With 5 bases removed from V and 0 bases from J, the gap between germline ends came to 7 bases. This CDR3 is built from 13 residues.

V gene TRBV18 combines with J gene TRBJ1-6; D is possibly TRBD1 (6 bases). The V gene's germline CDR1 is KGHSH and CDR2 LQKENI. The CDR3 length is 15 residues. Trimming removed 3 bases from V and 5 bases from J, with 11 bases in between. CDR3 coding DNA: TGTGCCAGCTCACCCCGGACAGCTGATAATTCACCCCTCCACTTT. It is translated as CASSPRTADNSPLHF.

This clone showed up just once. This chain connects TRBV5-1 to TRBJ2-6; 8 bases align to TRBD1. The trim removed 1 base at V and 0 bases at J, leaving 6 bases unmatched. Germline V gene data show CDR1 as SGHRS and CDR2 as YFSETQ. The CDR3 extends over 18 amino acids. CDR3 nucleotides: TGCGCCAGCAGCTTGCTCTGGGACAGGAGCTCTGGGGCCAACGTCCTGACTTTC. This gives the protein CASSLLWDRSSGANVLTF.

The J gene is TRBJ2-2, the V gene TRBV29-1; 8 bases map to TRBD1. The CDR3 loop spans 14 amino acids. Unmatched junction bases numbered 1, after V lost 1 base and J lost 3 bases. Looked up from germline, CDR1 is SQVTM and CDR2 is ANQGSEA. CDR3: CSVEADRDTGELFF. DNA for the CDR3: TGCAGCGTTGAAGCGGACAGGGACACCGGGGAGCTGTTTTTT.

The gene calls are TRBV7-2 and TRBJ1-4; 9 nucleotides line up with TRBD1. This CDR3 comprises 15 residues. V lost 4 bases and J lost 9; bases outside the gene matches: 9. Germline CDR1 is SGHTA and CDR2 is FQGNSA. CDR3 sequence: CASSSSPGQGKKLFF. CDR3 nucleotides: TGTGCCAGCAGCTCTTCTCCGGGACAGGGAAAAAAACTGTTTTTT.

In nucleotides, the CDR3 is TGTGCCAGTAGTCGCGTAGGGGCGAACACCGGGGAGCTGTTTTTT. It translates to CASSRVGANTGELFF. The genes are TRBV19 and TRBJ2-2; a possible D gene is TRBD1 (5 bases). V was cut by 5 bases and J by 0 bases, with 10 bases left in between. CDR3 length: 15 residues. Per germline, CDR1 LNHDA and CDR2 SQIVND (reference sequence).

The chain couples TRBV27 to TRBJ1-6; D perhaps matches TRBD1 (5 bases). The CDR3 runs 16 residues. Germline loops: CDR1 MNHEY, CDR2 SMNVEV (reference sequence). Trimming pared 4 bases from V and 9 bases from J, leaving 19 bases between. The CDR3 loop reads CASSSSPSRALSPLHF. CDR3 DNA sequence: TGTGCCAGCAGTTCATCACCCTCCAGGGCTCTTTCACCCCTCCACTTT.

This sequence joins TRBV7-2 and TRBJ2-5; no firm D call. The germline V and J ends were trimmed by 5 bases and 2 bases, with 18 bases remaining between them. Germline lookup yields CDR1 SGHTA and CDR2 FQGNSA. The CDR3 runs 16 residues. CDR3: CASSLLGRTRQETQYF. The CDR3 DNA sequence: TGTGCCAGCAGCCTCCTTGGTAGAACGCGTCAAGAGACCCAGTACTTC.

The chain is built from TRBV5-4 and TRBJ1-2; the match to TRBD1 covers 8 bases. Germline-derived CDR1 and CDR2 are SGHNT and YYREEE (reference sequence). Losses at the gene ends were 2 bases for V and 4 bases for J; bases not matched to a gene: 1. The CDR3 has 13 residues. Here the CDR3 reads CASSLQGGYGYTF. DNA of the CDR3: TGTGCCAGCAGCTTACAGGGGGGCTATGGCTACACCTTC.

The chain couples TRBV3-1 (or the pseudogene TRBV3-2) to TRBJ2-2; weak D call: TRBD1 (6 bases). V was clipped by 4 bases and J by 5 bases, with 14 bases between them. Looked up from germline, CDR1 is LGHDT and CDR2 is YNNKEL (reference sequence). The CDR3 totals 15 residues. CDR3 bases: TGTGCCAGCAGCCCACAGGGTATTTTAACCGGGGAGCTGTTTTTT. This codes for CASSPQGILTGELFF.

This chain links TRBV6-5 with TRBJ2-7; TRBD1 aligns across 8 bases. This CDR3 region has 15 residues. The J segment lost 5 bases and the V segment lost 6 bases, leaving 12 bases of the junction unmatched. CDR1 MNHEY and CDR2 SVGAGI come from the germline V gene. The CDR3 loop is CASSLADRVGDEQYF. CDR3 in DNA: TGTGCCAGCAGCCTCGCGGACAGGGTCGGCGACGAGCAGTACTTC.

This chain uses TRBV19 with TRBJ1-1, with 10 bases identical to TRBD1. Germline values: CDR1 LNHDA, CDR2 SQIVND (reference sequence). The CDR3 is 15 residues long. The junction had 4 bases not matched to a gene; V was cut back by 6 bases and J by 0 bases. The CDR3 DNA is TGTGCCAGTAGGGGACAGGGGAAGGTGAACACTGAAGCTTTCTTT. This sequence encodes CASRGQGKVNTEAFF.

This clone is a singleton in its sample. CDR3 DNA: TGTGCCAGCAGCTTAAGCCAGGCTTGGGGGGACACTGAAGCTTTCTTT. Its protein is CASSLSQAWGDTEAFF. The rearrangement joins TRBV11-1 to TRBJ1-1, with D tentatively TRBD1 (5 bases). V lost 2 bases, J lost 3 bases, and 16 bases lay in between. This CDR3 is built from 16 residues. In germline, CDR1 is SGHAT, CDR2 FQDESV (reference sequence).

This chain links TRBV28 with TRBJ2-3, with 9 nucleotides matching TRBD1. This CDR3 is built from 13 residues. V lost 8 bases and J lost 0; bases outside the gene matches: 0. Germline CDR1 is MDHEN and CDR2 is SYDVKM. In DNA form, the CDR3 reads TGTGCCAGCGGACAGGGGAGCACAGATACGCAGTATTTT. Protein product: CASGQGSTDTQYF.

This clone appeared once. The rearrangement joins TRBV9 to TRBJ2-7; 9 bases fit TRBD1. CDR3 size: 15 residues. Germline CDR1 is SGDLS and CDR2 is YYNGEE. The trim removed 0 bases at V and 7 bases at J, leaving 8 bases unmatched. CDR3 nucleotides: TGTGCCAGCAGCGTAGGAGGCAGGGGGACAGGGGAGCAGTACTTC. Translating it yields CASSVGGRGTGEQYF.

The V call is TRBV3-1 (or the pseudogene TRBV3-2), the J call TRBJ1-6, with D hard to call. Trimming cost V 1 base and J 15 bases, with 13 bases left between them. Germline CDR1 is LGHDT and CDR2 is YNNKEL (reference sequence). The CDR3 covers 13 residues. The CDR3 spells CASSQVTSVLLHF. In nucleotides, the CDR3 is TGTGCCAGCAGCCAAGTAACCAGCGTCCTCCTCCACTTT.

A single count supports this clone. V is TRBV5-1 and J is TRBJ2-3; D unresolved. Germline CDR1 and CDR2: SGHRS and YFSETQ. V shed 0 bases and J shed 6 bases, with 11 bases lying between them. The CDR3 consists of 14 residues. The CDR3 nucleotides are TGCGCCAGCAGCTTGGCCGAGATCTATGATACGCAGTATTTT. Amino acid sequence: CASSLAEIYDTQYF.

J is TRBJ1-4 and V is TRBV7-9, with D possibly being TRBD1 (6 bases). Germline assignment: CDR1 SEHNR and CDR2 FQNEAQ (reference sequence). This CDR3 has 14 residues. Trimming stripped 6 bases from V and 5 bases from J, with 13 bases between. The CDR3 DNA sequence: TGTGCCAGCAGACAGGGAAATTGGAATGAAAAACTGTTTTTT. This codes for CASRQGNWNEKLFF.

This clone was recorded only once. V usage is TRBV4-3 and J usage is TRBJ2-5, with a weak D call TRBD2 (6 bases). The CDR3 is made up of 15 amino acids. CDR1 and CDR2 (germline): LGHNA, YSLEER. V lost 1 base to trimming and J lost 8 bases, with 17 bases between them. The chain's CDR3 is CASSQGLRTKGTQYF. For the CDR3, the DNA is TGCGCCAGCAGCCAAGGCCTAAGGACTAAGGGAACCCAGTACTTC.

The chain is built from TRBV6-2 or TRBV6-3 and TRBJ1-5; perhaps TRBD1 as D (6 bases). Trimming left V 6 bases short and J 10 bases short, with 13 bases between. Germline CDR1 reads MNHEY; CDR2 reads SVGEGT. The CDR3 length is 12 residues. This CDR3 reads CASSLRGRPQHF. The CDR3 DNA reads TGTGCCAGCAGCCTCAGGGGTCGTCCCCAGCATTTT.

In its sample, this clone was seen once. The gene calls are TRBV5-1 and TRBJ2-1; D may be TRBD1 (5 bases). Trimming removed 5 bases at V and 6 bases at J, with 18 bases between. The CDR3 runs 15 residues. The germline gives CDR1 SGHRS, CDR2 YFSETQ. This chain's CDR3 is CASSSGQMVGNEQFF. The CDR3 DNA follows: TGCGCCAGCAGTTCCGGACAAATGGTGGGCAATGAGCAGTTCTTC.

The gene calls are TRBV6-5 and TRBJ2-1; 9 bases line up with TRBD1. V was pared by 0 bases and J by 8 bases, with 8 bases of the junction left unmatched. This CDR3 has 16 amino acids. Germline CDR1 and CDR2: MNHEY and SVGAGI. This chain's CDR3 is CASSYSEQGALDEQFF. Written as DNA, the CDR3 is TGTGCCAGCAGTTACTCTGAACAGGGGGCTCTCGATGAGCAGTTCTTC.

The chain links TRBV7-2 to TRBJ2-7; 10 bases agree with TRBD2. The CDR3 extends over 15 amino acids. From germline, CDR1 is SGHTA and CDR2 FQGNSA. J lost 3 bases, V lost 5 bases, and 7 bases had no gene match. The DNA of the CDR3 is TGTGCCAGCAGCCAAGGAGTAGCGGGAGGCTACGAGCAGTACTTC. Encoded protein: CASSQGVAGGYEQYF.

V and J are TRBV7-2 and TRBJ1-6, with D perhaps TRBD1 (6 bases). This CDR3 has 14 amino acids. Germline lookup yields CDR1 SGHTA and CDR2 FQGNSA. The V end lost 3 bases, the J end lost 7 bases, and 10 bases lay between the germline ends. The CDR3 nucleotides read TGTGCCAGCAGCTTCGCCACAGGGAATTCACCCCTCCACTTT. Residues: CASSFATGNSPLHF.

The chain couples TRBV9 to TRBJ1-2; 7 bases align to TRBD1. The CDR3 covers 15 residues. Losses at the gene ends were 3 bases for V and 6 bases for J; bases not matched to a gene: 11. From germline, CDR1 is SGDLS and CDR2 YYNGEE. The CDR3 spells CASSGLYRGKNGYTF. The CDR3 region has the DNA TGTGCCAGCAGCGGACTCTACAGGGGAAAAAATGGCTACACCTTC.

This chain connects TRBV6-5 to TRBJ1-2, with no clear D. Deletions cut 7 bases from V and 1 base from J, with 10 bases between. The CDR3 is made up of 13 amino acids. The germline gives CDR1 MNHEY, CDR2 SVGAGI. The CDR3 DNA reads TGTGCCAGCACCGAGCACAGTAACTATGGCTACACCTTC. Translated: CASTEHSNYGYTF.

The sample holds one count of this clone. In nucleotides, the CDR3 is TGTGCCAGCAGCTCCAGGACAGGGTCAAATGAAGCTTTCTTT. It is translated as CASSSRTGSNEAFF. This chain connects TRBV7-3 to TRBJ1-1; TRBD1 aligns across 8 bases. Germline CDR1 SGHTA, CDR2 FQGTGA. This CDR3 contains 14 residues. Germline trimming cut 4 bases from V and 7 bases from J; bases unmatched to any gene: 8.